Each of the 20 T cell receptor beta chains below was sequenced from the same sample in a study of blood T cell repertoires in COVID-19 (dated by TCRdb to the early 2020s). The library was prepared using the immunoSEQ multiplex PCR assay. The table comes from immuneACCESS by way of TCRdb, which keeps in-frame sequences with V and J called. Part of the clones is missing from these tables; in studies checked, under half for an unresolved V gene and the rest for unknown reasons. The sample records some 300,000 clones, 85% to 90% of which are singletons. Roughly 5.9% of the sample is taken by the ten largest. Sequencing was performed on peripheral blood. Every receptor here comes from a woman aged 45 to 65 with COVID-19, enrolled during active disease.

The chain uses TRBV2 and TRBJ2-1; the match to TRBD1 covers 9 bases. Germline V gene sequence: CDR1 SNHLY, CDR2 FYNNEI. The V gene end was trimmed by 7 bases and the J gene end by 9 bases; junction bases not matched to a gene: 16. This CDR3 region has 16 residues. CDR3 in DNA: TGTGCCAGCATCAACCCGGGACAGGGTCGGTTGTCTGAGCAGTTCTTC. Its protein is CASINPGQGRLSEQFF. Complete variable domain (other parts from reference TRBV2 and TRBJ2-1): EPEVTQTPSHQVTQMGQEVILRCVPISNHLYFYWYRQILGQKVEFLVSFYNNEISEKSEIFDDQFSVERPDGSNFTLKIRSTKLEDSAMYFCASINPGQGRLSEQFFGPGTRLTVL.

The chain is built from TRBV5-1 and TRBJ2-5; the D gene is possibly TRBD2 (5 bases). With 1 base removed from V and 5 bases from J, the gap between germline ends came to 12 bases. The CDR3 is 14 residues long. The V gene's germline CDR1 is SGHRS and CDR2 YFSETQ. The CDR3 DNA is TGCGCCAGCAGCTTGCGGGGTTTTCGTGAGACCCAGTACTTC. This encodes CASSLRGFRETQYF.

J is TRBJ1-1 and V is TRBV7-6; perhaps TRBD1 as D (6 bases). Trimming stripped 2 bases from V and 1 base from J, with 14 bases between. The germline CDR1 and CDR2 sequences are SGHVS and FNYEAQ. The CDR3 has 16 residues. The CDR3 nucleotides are TGTGCCAGCAGCTTATATCCCGGGGGGCAGAACACTGAAGCTTTCTTT. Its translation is CASSLYPGGQNTEAFF.

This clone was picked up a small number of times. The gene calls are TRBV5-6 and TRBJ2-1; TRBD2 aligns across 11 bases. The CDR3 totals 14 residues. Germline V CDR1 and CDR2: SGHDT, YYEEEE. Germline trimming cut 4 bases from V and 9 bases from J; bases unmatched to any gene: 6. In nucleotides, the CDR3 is TGTGCCAGCAGCCCTAGCGGGAGGATCCGTGAGCAGTTCTTC. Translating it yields CASSPSGRIREQFF. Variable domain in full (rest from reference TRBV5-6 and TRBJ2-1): DAGVTQSPTHLIKTRGQQVTLRCSPKSGHDTVSWYQQALGQGPQFIFQYYEEEERQRGNFPDRFSGHQFPNYSSELNVNALLLGDSALYLCASSPSGRIREQFFGPGTRLTVL.

CDR3 nucleotide sequence: TGTGCCAGCAGCAAAGTCCGCGCGGGGGGAAACACCGGGGAGCTGTTTTTT. Translation gives CASSKVRAGGNTGELFF. J is TRBJ2-2 and V is TRBV21-1; the D call in the table, TRBD2, was not verified against the DNA. TRBV21-1 is classified as a pseudogene. The CDR3 contains 17 residues.

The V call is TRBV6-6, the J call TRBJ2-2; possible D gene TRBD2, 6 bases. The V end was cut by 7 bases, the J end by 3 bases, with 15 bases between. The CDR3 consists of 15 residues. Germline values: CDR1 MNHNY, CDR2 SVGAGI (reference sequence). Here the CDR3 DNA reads TGTGCCAGCACCCAGGGCGGGGTCGACACCGGGGAGCTGTTTTTT. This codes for CASTQGGVDTGELFF.

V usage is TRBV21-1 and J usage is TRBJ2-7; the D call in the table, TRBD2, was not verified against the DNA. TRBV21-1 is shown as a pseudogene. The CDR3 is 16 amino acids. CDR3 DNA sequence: TGTGCCAGCAGCTTTCGAGGGACTAGCGTTTCCTACGAGCAGTACTTC. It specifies CASSFRGTSVSYEQYF.

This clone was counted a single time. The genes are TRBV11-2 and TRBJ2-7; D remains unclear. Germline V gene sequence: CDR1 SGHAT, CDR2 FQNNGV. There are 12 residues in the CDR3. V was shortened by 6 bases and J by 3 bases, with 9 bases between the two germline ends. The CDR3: CASSLTGYEQYF. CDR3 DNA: TGTGCCAGCAGTCTGACTGGCTACGAGCAGTACTTC.

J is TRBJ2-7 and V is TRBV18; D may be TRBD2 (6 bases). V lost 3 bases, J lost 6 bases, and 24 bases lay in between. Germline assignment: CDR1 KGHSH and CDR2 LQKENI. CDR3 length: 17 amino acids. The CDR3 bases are TGTGCCAGCTCACCCCGACGTGGGTTGAACGGGAGCTCCGAGCAGTACTTC. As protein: CASSPRRGLNGSSEQYF.

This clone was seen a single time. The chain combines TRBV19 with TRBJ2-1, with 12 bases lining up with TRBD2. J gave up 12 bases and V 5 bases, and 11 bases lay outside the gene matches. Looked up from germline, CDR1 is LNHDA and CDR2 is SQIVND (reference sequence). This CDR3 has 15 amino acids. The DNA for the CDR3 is TGTGCCAGTAGTCCGACTAGCGGGAGCGCTTTAGGGCAGTTCTTC. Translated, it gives CASSPTSGSALGQFF.

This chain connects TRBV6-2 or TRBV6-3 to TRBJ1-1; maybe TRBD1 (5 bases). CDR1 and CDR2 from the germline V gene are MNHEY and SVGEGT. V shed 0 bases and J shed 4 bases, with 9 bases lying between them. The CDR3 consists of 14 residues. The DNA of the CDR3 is TGTGCCAGCAGTTACTCGGGGCCGGGCACTGAAGCTTTCTTT. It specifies CASSYSGPGTEAFF.

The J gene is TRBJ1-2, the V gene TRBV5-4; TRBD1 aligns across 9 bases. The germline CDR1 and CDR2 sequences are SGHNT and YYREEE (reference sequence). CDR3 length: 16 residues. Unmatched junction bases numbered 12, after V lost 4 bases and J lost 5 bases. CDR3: CASSLESGTGKYGYTF. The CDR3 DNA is TGTGCCAGCAGCCTAGAGTCCGGGACAGGGAAATATGGCTACACCTTC.

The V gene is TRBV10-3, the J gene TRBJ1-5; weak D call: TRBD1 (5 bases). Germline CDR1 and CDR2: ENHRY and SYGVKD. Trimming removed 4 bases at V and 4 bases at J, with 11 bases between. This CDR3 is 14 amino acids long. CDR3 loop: CAISGQGPNQPQHF. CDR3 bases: TGTGCCATCAGTGGCCAGGGTCCTAATCAGCCCCAGCATTTT.

Here the CDR3 reads CATSRDLQGLEEQFF. CDR3 coding DNA: TGTGCCACCAGCAGAGACCTGCAGGGGTTGGAGGAGCAGTTCTTC. The gene calls are TRBV15 and TRBJ2-1, with D possibly matching TRBD1 (6 bases). The V gene lost 0 bases and the J gene lost 10 bases, with 16 bases spanning the gap. Germline V gene sequence: CDR1 LNHNV, CDR2 YYDKDF (reference sequence). The CDR3 consists of 15 residues.

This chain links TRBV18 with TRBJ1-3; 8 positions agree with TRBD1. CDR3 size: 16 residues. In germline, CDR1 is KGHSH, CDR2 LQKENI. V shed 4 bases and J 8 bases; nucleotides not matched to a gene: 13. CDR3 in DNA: TGTGCCAGCTCACTCACCCTCCCGGACAGGGTGGACACCATATATTTT. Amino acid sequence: CASSLTLPDRVDTIYF.

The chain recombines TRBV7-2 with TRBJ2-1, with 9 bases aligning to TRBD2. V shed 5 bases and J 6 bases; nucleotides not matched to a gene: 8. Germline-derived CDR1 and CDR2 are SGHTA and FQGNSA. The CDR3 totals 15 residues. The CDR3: CASSALAGVPNEQFF. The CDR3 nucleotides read TGTGCCAGCAGCGCGTTAGCGGGAGTCCCCAATGAGCAGTTCTTC. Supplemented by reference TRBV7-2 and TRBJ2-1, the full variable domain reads GAGVSQSPSNKVTEKGKDVELRCDPISGHTALYWYRQSLGQGLEFLIYFQGNSAPDKSGLPSDRFSAERTGGSVSTLTIQRTQQEDSAVYLCASSALAGVPNEQFFGPGTRLTVL.

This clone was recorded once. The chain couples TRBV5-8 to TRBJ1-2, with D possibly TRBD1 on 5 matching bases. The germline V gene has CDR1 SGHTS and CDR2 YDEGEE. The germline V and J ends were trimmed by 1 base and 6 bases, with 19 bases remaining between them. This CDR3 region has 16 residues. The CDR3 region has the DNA TGTGCCAGCAGCTTGAAAGTCCAGGGAGGGGTTAATGGCTACACCTTC. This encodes CASSLKVQGGVNGYTF.

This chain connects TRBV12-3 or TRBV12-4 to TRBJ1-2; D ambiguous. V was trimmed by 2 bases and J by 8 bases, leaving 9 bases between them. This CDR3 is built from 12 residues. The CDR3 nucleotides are TGTGCCAGCAGTTTAATTCCAGGCGGCTACACCTTC. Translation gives CASSLIPGGYTF.

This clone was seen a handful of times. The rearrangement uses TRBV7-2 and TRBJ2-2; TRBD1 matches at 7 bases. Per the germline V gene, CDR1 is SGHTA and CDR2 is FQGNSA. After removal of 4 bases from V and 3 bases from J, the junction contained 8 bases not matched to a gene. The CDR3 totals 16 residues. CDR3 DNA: TGTGCCAGCAGCTCGGAGACAGGGATTCACACCGGGGAGCTGTTTTTT. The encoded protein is CASSSETGIHTGELFF.

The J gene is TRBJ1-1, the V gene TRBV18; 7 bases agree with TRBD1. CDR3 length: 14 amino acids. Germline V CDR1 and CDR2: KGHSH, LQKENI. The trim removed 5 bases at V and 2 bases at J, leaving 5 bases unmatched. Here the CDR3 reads CASSVDRFNTEAFF. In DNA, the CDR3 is TGTGCCAGCTCAGTGGACAGGTTCAACACTGAAGCTTTCTTT.